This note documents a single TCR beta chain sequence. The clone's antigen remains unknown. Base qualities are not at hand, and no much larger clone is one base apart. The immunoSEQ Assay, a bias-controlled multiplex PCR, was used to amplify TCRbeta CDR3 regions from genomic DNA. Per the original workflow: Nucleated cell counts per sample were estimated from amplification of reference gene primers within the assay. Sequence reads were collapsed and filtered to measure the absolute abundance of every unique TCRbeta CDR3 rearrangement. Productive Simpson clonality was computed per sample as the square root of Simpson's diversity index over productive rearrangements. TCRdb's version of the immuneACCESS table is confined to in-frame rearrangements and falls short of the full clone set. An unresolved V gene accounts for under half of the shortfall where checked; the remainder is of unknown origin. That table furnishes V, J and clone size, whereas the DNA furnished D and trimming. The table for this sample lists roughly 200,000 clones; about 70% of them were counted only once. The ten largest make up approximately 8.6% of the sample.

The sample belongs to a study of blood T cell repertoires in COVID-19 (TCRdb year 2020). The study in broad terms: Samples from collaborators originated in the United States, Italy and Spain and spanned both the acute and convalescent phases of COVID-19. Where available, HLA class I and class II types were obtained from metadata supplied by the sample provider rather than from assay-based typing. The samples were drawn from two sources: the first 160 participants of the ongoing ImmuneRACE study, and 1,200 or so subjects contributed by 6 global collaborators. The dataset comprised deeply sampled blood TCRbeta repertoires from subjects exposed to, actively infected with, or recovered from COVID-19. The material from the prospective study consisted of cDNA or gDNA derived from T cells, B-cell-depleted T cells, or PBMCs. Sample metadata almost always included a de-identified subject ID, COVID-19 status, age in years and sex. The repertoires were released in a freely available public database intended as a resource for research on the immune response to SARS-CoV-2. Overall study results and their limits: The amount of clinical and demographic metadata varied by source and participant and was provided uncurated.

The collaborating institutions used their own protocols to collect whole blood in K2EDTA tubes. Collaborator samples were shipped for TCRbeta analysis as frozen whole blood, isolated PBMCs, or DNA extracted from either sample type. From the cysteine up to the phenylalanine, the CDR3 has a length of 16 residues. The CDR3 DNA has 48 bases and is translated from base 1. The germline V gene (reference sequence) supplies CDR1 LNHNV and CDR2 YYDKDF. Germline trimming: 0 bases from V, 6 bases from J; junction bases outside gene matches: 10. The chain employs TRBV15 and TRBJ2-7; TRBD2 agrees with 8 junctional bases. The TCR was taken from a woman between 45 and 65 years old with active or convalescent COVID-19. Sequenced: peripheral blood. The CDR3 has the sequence CATSRDVGGGIFEQYF. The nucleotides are TGTGCCACCAGCAGAGATGTTGGCGGGGGGATTTTCGAGCAGTACTTC. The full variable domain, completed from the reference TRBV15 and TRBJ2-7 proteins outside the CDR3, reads DAMVIQNPRYQVTQFGKPVTLSCSQTLNHNVMYWYQQKSSQAPKLLFHYYDKDFNNEADTPDNFQSRRPNTSFCFLDIRSPGLGDTAMYLCATSRDVGGGIFEQYFGPGTRLTVT.